The rows below give T cell receptor beta chains drawn from one sample of a study of blood T cell repertoires in COVID-19. Sequencing was performed with immunoSEQ multiplex PCR; in TCRdb, only in-frame clones are kept and a portion is missing. In the table there are 97,000 or so clones, about 78% of which are singletons. The material sequenced was peripheral blood. The receptors were sampled from a man aged 60 to 69 with active or convalescent COVID-19. Both conserved end residues are trimmed from each CDR3.

V	J	CDR3
TRBV11-2	TRBJ1-5	ASSLTRNSNQPQH
TRBV2	TRBJ2-3	ASSARTSGSWVDTQY
TRBV27	TRBJ2-5	ASSLGASATQETQY
TRBV19	TRBJ1-5	ASTHRGGWQPQH
TRBV29-1	TRBJ2-5	TTGPQETQY
TRBV28	TRBJ2-1	ASSAAGPYNEQF
TRBV5-5	TRBJ1-3	ASSLLTVRNTIY
TRBV30	TRBJ1-5	AWSRGSNQPQH
TRBV19	TRBJ1-5	ASRYSNQPQH
TRBV28	TRBJ2-1	ASSLMREQF
TRBV5-1	TRBJ1-2	ASTRAGAGYGYT
TRBV28	TRBJ1-3	ASSSAHSGNTIY
TRBV18	TRBJ1-5	ASSPRAGNQPQH
TRBV12-3/TRBV12-4	TRBJ1-2	ASTPGLYGYT
TRBV11-2	TRBJ2-5	ASSLPLGETQY
TRBV28	TRBJ2-2	ASRMDRDDTGELF
TRBV6-4	TRBJ2-1	ASSVDWPPQEQF
TRBV6-4	TRBJ1-5	ASSPETGQPQH
TRBV23-1	TRBJ1-1	ASSQSPGEKTEAF
TRBV6-5	TRBJ1-4	ASSNTGFEKLF
TRBV19	TRBJ1-1	ASSARPNRGWAEAF
TRBV24-1	TRBJ2-3	ATSGGTGRSTDTQY
TRBV6-2/TRBV6-3	TRBJ1-1	ASSQGEYTEAF
TRBV6-2/TRBV6-3	TRBJ1-1	ASSAYRDRGTEAF
TRBV7-2	TRBJ1-1	ASSLWTGQNTEAF
TRBV24-1	TRBJ2-6	ATSDSTFRSGANVLT
TRBV27	TRBJ2-7	ASSLHRYPYEQY
TRBV6-5	TRBJ1-2	ASSRQGNYGYT
TRBV27	TRBJ2-7	ASSYTLGAGPYEQY
TRBV11-2	TRBJ1-2	ASSRQQVDGYT
TRBV4-2	TRBJ1-4	ASSQVGSRGVTNEKLF
TRBV7-3	TRBJ2-3	ASSLMLADTQY
TRBV18	TRBJ1-1	ASSPPGGTEAF
TRBV7-6	TRBJ2-3	ASSFSSTDTQY
TRBV25-1	TRBJ2-3	ASSDGPQGTQY
TRBV5-6	TRBJ1-1	ASSSGTAYNTEAF
TRBV5-1	TRBJ2-1	ASRDRGTYNEQF
TRBV24-1	TRBJ1-6	ATADRGGSPLH
TRBV28	TRBJ2-4	ASTRGDYRKNIQY
TRBV7-9	TRBJ2-1	ASSLTGVGSYNEQF
TRBV5-8	TRBJ1-1	ASSSSGNTEAF
TRBV2	TRBJ1-2	ASSDRGSGGYT
TRBV11-2	TRBJ2-5	ASSLGASSGETQY
TRBV9	TRBJ2-7	ASSVGVGGHEQY
TRBV4-1	TRBJ1-2	ASSQRGANYGYT
TRBV27	TRBJ1-1	ASSLKGAGTEAF
TRBV28	TRBJ1-5	ASRQGDQPQH
TRBV29-1	TRBJ2-3	SVMQALTDTQY
TRBV5-1	TRBJ1-2	ASSAGGYADYT
TRBV6-1	TRBJ1-1	ASSEQGVGAF